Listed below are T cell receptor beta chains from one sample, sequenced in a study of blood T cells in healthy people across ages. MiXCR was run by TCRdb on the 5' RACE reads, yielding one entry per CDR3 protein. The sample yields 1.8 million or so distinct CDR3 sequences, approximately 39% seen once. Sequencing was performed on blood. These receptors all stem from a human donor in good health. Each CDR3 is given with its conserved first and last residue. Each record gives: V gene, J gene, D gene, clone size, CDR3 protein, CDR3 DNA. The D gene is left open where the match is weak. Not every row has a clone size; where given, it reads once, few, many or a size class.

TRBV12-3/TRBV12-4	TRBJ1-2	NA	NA	CASIHSGVYGYTF	TGTGCCAGCATCCACTCCGGGGTCTATGGCTACACCTTC
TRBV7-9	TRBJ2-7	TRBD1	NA	CASSNVKLPGQIWQYF	TGTGCCAGCAGCAATGTTAAACTCCCGGGACAGATCTGGCAGTACTTC
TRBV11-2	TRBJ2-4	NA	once	CASSQLATNIQYF	TGTGCCAGCAGCCAGCTTGCCACAAACATTCAGTACTTC
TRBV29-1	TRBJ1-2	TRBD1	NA	CSVEGGQLYNNYGYTF	TGCAGCGTCGAGGGGGGACAGCTATACAATAACTATGGCTACACCTTC
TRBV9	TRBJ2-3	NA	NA	CASSPGTDGADTQYF	TGTGCCAGCAGCCCAGGGACGGATGGGGCAGATACGCAGTATTTT
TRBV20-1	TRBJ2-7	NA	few	CSAEQYEQYF	TGCAGTGCTGAACAATACGAGCAGTACTTC
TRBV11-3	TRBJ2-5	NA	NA	CASSPPLADSETQYF	TGTGCCAGCAGCCCACCTTTGGCTGACTCGGAGACCCAGTACTTC
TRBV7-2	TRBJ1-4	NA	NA	CASSLGIVMGNEKLFF	TGTGCCAGCAGCTTAGGTATCGTTATGGGTAATGAAAAACTGTTTTTT
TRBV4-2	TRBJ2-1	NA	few	CASSQVWTYNEQFF	TGTGCCAGCAGCCAAGTTTGGACCTACAATGAGCAGTTCTTC
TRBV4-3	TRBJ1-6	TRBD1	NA	CASSLAGDRESPLHF	TGCGCCAGCAGCCTAGCAGGCGACAGGGAATCACCCCTCCACTTT
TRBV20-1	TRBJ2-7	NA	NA	CSARQELFYEQYF	TGCAGTGCTCGACAGGAACTTTTCTACGAGCAGTACTTC
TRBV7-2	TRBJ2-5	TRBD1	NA	CASSQRIRQGGETQYF	TGTGCCAGCAGCCAACGAATAAGACAGGGGGGGGAGACCCAGTACTTC
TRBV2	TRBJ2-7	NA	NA	CASTQGGYYEQYF	TGTGCCAGCACCCAGGGGGGATACTACGAGCAGTACTTC
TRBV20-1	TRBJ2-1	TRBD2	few	CSATGTSGGHEQFF	TGCAGTGCTACCGGGACTAGCGGGGGGCATGAGCAGTTCTTC
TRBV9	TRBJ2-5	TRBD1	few	CASSVGGQGGFEQYF	TGTGCCAGCAGCGTAGGGGGACAGGGAGGTTTTGAGCAGTACTTC
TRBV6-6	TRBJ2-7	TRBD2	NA	CASSGRDYKYEQYF	TGTGCCAGCAGTGGCCGGGACTACAAGTACGAGCAGTACTTC
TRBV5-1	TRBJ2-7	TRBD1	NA	CASRVGTDRYEQYF	TGCGCCAGCAGGGTCGGGACAGATCGCTACGAGCAGTACTTC
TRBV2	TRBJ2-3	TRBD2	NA	CASRGLAGFPDTQYF	TGTGCCAGCAGAGGACTAGCGGGGTTTCCAGATACGCAGTATTTT
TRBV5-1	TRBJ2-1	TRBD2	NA	CASSLLVAGGTEQFF	TGCGCCAGCAGCTTGTTGGTAGCGGGGGGAACTGAGCAGTTCTTC
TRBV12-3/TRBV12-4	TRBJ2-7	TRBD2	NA	CASSPPGTSGQGEQYF	TGTGCCAGCAGCCCCCCGGGGACTAGCGGTCAAGGGGAGCAGTACTTC
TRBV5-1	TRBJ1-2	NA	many	CASSLDGASPYGYTF	TGCGCCAGCAGCTTGGATGGGGCAAGTCCCTATGGCTACACCTTC
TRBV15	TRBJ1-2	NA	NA	CATSRDYRVAYGYTF	TGTGCCACCAGCAGAGATTACAGGGTTGCGTATGGCTACACCTTC
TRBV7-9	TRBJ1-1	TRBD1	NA	CASSPGGVLAFF	TGTGCCAGCAGCCCAGGGGGGGTGCTGGCTTTCTTT
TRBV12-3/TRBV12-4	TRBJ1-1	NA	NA	CASSLWGATSAFF	TGTGCCAGCAGTTTGTGGGGGGCCACGAGCGCTTTCTTT
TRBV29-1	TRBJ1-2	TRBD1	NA	CSVDYGQGANYGYTF	TGCAGCGTTGATTACGGACAGGGGGCTAACTATGGCTACACCTTC
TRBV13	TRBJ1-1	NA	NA	CASSLRGGSDTEAFF	TGTGCCAGCAGTCTGAGGGGGGGCTCGGACACTGAAGCTTTCTTT
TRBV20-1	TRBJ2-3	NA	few	CSAIVGNGDTQYF	TGCAGTGCTATCGTGGGAAATGGAGATACGCAGTATTTT
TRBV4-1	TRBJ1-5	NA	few	CASSQTPSNQPQHF	TGCGCCAGCAGCCAAACACCTAGCAATCAGCCCCAGCATTTT
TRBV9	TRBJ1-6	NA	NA	CASSWGPEDSPLHF	TGTGCCAGCAGCTGGGGTCCGGAGGATTCACCCCTCCACTTT
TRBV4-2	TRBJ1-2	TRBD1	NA	CASSQYDRGPGGYTF	TGTGCCAGCAGCCAGTACGACAGGGGGCCGGGAGGCTACACCTTC
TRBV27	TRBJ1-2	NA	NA	CASSPRRVPSDYGYTF	TGTGCCAGCAGTCCCCGGAGAGTGCCTAGCGACTATGGCTACACCTTC
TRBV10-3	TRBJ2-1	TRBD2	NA	CAISGASGGNNEQFF	TGTGCCATCAGTGGGGCCAGCGGGGGAAACAATGAGCAGTTCTTC
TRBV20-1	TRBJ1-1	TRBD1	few	CSASWGQGATEAFF	TGCAGTGCTAGCTGGGGGCAGGGGGCTACTGAAGCTTTCTTT
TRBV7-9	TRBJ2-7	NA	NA	CASSDDNNPGRGTYEQYF	TGTGCCAGCAGCGATGATAATAATCCTGGGCGGGGAACCTACGAGCAGTACTTC
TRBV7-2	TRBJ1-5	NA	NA	CANSSPNQPQHF	TGTGCCAACAGCAGCCCCAATCAGCCCCAGCATTTT
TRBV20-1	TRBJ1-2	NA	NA	CSASRDDYGYTF	TGCAGTGCTTCACGAGATGATTATGGCTACACCTTC
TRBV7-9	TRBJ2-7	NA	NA	CASSPGDVAGDEQYF	TGTGCCAGCAGCCCGGGGGACGTCGCTGGGGACGAGCAGTACTTC
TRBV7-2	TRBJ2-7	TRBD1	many	CASSLTGTAAYEQYF	TGTGCCAGCAGTCTAACCGGGACAGCCGCCTACGAGCAGTACTTC
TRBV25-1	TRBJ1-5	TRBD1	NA	CASSESRTGGAVDNQPQHF	TGTGCCAGCAGTGAATCGAGGACAGGGGGCGCGGTTGACAATCAGCCCCAGCATTTT
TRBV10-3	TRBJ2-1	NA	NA	CAISTDRVAGAYNEQFF	TGTGCCATCAGCACGGACAGGGTCGCGGGGGCCTACAATGAGCAGTTCTTC
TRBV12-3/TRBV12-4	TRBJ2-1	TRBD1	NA	CASSAGEGQGGDNEQFF	TGTGCCAGCAGCGCCGGAGAGGGACAGGGAGGAGACAATGAGCAGTTCTTC
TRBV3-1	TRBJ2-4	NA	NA	CASSQGTVENIQYF	TGTGCCAGCAGCCAAGGGACAGTAGAAAACATTCAGTACTTC
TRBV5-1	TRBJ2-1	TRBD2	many	CASSLAGGHNEQFF	TGTGCCAGCAGCTTAGCGGGGGGGCACAATGAGCAGTTCTTC
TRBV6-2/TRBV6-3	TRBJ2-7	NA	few	CASSYSRTRDTTYEQYF	TGTGCCAGCAGTTACTCGAGGACTCGGGACACTACCTACGAGCAGTACTTC
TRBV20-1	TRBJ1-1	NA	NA	CSARRLQNTEAFF	TGCAGTGCTAGGCGTCTGCAGAACACTGAAGCTTTCTTT